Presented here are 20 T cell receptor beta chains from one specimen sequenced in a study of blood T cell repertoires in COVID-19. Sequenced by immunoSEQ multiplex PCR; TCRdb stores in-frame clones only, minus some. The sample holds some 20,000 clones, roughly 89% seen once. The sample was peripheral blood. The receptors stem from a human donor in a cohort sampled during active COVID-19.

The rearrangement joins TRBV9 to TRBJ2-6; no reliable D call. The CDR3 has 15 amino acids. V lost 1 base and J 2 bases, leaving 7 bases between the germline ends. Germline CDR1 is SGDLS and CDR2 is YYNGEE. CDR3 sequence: CASSVQQTGANVLTF. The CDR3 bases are TGTGCCAGCAGCGTACAACAAACTGGGGCCAACGTCCTGACTTTC.

CDR3 amino acids: CAISERGVRDEQYV. The CDR3 DNA follows: TGTGCCATCAGTGAGCGCGGGGTCAGGGACGAGCAGTACGTC. The genes are TRBV10-3 and TRBJ2-7; perhaps TRBD2 as D (6 bases). Germline CDR1 is ENHRY and CDR2 is SYGVKD. The V end was cut by 2 bases, the J end by 5 bases, with 13 bases between. The length of the CDR3 is 14 residues.

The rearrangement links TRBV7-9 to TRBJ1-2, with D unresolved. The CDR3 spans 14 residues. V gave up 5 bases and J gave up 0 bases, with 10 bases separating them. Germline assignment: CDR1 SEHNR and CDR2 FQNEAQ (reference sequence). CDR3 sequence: CASSAQTPNYGYTF. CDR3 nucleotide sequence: TGTGCCAGCAGCGCTCAGACTCCTAACTATGGCTACACCTTC.

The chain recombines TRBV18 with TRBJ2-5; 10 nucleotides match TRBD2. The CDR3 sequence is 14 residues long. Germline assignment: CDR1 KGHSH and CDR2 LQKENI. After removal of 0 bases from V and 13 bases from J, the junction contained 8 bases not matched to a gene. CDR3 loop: CASSPPSLAGEVYF. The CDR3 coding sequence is TGTGCCAGCTCACCACCGTCTCTAGCGGGGGAGGTGTACTTC.

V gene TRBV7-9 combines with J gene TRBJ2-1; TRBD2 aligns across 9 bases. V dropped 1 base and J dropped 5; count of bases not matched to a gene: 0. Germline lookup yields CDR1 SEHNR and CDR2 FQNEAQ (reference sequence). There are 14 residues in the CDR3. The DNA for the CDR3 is TGTGCCAGCAGCTTAGGCGGGAGGGACAATGAGCAGTTCTTC. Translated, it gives CASSLGGRDNEQFF.

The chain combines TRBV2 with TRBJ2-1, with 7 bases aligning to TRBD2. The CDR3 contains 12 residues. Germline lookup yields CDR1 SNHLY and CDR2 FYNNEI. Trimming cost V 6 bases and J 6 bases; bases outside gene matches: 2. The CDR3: CASRGGVNEQFF. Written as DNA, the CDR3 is TGTGCCAGCAGGGGGGGGGTCAATGAGCAGTTCTTC.

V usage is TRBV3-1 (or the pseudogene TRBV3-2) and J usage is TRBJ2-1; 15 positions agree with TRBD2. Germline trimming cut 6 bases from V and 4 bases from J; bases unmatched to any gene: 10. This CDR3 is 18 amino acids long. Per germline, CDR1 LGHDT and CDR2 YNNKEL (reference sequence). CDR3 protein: CASSRLGTSGRRYNEQFF. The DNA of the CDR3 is TGTGCCAGCAGTCGCCTTGGGACTAGCGGGAGGCGATACAATGAGCAGTTCTTC.

CDR3 in amino acids: CASSPTGTSGGAYEQYF. In DNA, the CDR3 is TGTGCCAGCAGCCCCACCGGGACTAGCGGGGGGGCCTACGAGCAGTACTTC. V is TRBV16 and J is TRBJ2-7, with 16 bases matching TRBD2. The CDR3 sequence is 17 residues long. Germline CDR1 and CDR2: KGHSY and FQNENV. Trimming at V came to 4 bases and at J to 2 bases, leaving 5 bases not matched to a gene.

The CDR3: CASSPGYGGLNTGELFF. In nucleotides, the CDR3 is TGTGCCAGCAGCCCGGGTTACGGGGGTCTTAACACCGGGGAGCTGTTTTTT. The J gene is TRBJ2-2, the V gene TRBV9, with D possibly TRBD2 on 6 matching bases. Trimming took off 4 bases at V and 2 bases at J, with 18 bases between the two ends. The germline V gene encodes CDR1 SGDLS and CDR2 YYNGEE. The CDR3 loop spans 17 amino acids.

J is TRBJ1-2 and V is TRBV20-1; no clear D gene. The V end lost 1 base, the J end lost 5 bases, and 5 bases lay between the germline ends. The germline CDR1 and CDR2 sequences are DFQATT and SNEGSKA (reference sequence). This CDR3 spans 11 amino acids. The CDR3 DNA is TGCAGTGCTAGAGCCGCGTATGGCTACACCTTC. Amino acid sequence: CSARAAYGYTF.

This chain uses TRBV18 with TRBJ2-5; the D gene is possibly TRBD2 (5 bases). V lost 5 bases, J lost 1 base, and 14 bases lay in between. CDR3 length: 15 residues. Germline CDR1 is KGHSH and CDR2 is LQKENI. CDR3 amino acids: CASSAAGRGQETQYF. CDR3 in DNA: TGTGCCAGCTCAGCTGCGGGTCGCGGCCAAGAGACCCAGTACTTC.

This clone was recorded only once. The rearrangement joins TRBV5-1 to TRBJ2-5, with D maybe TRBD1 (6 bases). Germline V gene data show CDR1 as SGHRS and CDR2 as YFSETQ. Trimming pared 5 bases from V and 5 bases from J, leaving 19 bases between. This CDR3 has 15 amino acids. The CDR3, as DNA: TGCGCCAGCAGGAGGGGGAGCGGAGAGGGGGAGACCCAGTACTTC. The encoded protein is CASRRGSGEGETQYF.

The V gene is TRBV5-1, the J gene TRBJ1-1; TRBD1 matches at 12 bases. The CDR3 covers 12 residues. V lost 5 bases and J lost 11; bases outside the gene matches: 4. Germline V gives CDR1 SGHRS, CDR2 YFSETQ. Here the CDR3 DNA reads TGCGCCAGCAGTCCGGGACAGGGGGCCGCTTTCTTT. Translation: CASSPGQGAAFF.

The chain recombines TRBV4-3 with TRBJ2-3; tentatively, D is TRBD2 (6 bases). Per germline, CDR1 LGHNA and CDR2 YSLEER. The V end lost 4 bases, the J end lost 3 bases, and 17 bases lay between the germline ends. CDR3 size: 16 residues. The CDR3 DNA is TGCGCCAGCAGCCGTACTAGTTCGGGGGAGACAGATACGCAGTATTTT. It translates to CASSRTSSGETDTQYF.

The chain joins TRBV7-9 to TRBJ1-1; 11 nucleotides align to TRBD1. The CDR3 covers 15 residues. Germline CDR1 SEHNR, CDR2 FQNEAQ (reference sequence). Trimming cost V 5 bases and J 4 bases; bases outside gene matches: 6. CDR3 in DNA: TGTGCCAGCAGCGCCTCCGGGACAGGGGGCACTGAAGCTTTCTTT. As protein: CASSASGTGGTEAFF.

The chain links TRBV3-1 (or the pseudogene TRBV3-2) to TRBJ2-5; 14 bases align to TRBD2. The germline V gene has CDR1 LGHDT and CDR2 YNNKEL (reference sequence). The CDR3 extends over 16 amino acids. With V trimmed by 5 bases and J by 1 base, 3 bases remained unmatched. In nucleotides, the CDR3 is TGTGCCAGCAGCTCAGGACTAGCGGGGGGCCAAGAGACCCAGTACTTC. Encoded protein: CASSSGLAGGQETQYF.

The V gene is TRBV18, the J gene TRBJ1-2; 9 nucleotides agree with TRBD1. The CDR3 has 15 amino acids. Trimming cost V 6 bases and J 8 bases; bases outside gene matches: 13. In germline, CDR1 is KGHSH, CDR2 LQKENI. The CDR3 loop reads CASSPPTGQGGGYTF. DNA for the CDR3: TGTGCCAGCTCCCCCCCGACGGGACAGGGCGGCGGCTACACCTTC.

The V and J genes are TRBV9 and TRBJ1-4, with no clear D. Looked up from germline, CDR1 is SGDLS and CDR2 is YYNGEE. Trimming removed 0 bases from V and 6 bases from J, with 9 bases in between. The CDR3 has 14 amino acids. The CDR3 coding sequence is TGTGCCAGCAGCGTAGGGCCCCAGGATGAAAAACTGTTTTTT. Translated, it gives CASSVGPQDEKLFF.

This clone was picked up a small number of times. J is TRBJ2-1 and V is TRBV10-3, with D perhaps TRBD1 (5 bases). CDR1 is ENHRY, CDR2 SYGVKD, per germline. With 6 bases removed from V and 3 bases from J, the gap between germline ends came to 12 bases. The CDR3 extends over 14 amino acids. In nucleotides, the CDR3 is TGTGCCATCAGCGGCAGGGTGAACTACAATGAGCAGTTCTTC. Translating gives CAISGRVNYNEQFF.

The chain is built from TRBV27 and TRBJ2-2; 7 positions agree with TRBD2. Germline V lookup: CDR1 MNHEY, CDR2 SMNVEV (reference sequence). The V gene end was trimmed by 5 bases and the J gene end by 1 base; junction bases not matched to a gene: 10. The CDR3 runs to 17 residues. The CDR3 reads CASSPQTSGGNTGELFF. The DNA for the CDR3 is TGTGCCAGCAGTCCCCAAACGTCGGGAGGGAACACCGGGGAGCTGTTTTTT.